This paragraph reports one T cell receptor (beta chain). Data came from immunoSEQ multiplex PCR; TCRdb stores just in-frame clones and leaves some out. This sample has 200,000 to 250,000 clones, with around 85% found just once. The entry originates in a study of blood T cell repertoires in COVID-19. Study at large: T cells, B-cell-depleted T cells, or PBMCs provided the cDNA or gDNA that served as material.

The sequence was obtained from a human donor in a cohort sampled during active COVID-19. Material: peripheral blood.

The CDR3 here is CASSQGQGLGQPQHF. DNA of the CDR3: TGCGCCAGCAGCCAGGGACAGGGGTTAGGTCAGCCCCAGCATTTT. The J gene is TRBJ1-5, the V gene TRBV4-1; 10 bases fit TRBD1. The CDR3 loop spans 15 amino acids. The germline gives CDR1 MGHRA, CDR2 YSYEKL. V shed 3 bases, J shed 6 bases, and the junction held 5 bases outside the gene matches.